This entry describes one T cell receptor beta chain. Its target is unknown. The entry originates in a study of T cells after yellow fever vaccination. Regarding the study as a whole: Compared with primary, the secondary response was weaker and peaked at day 5, not 15.

TCRdb called the 5' RACE reads again in MiXCR, with one record for every CDR3 protein. Of hundreds of thousands of distinct CDR3 sequences in the sample, 12% were seen once. Specimen: PBMCs, collected on the day of the yellow fever booster vaccination. This clonotype originated in a man aged 25-45 years who received the YFV17D yellow fever vaccine.

The DNA of the CDR3 is TGTGCCAGCAGTACCCAGCCCGACTGGAGGGTCTACAATGAGCAGTTCTTC. Protein: CASSTQPDWRVYNEQFF. The V call is TRBV12-3 or TRBV12-4, the J call TRBJ2-1; D might be TRBD2 (6 bases). The CDR3 spans 17 residues. Trimming pared 5 bases from V and 3 bases from J, leaving 20 bases between.